Here is one T cell receptor (beta chain) with its context. Its matching antigen is unknown. The sample is drawn from a study of T cells after yellow fever vaccination. Germline V gene sequence: CDR1 SGHRS, CDR2 YFSETQ. The ends were cut back, 0 bases at V and 7 bases at J, with 20 bases in the middle. The CDR3 has 17 residues. Study-level findings and limits: Re-detected after boosting: most primary clones, 95% to 98% of CD4 and roughly 88% of CD8. Some clonotypes were seen in both the CD4 and the CD8 compartments. These made up a small share and likely arose from convergent recombination. The secondary T-cell response peaked on day 5, not day 15, but was weaker.

The 5'RACE template-switching step produced TCR cDNA and added a universal primer site and UMIs. One entry per CDR3 protein results from TCRdb running MiXCR on the 5' RACE reads. The table includes some 320,000 distinct CDR3 sequences, roughly 4.3% detected once. The chain has TRBV5-1 and TRBJ2-1; D might be TRBD2 (6 bases). The source was PBMCs, collected 5 days after the yellow fever booster vaccination. This receptor was identified in a man aged 18 to 30 who received the YFV17D yellow fever vaccine. The CDR3, as DNA: TGCGCCAGCAGCTTGGCCGGTGGCGGGATTGGCCGAAATGAGCAGTTCTTC. Its protein product is CASSLAGGGIGRNEQFF.